This is a list of T cell receptor beta chains from one sample in a study of blood T cell repertoires in COVID-19. Sequencing was performed with immunoSEQ multiplex PCR; in TCRdb, only in-frame clones are kept and a portion is missing. Found here are roughly 250,000 clones, around 87% of them singletons; the top ten hold roughly 1.6%. Source material: PBMCs or T cells enriched from blood (not recorded which). Every receptor here comes from a woman aged 45-59 years who had recovered from COVID-19. Both conserved end residues are part of each CDR3. Each record gives: D gene, V gene, CDR3 protein. A D gene is named only where the DNA matches it firmly.

d_gene: TRBD1
v_gene: TRBV28
CDR3aa: CASGQGENTIYF

d_gene: TRBD1
v_gene: TRBV24-1
CDR3aa: CATSDGNRGNGYTF

d_gene: -
v_gene: TRBV28
CDR3aa: CASSLITGYGYTF

d_gene: TRBD2
v_gene: TRBV7-6
CDR3aa: CASSWGTSGSTGELFF

d_gene: TRBD2
v_gene: TRBV3-1/TRBV3-2
CDR3aa: CASSPERVAGGKETQYF

d_gene: -
v_gene: TRBV20-1
CDR3aa: CSAGPGVEQFF

d_gene: -
v_gene: TRBV9
CDR3aa: CASSVGVAETYEQYF

d_gene: TRBD1
v_gene: TRBV5-1
CDR3aa: CASSLGQGREQYF

d_gene: TRBD1
v_gene: TRBV7-8
CDR3aa: CASSLRNRGIGQPQHF

d_gene: TRBD2
v_gene: TRBV7-7
CDR3aa: CASSLVLAGNNEQFF

d_gene: TRBD1
v_gene: TRBV24-1
CDR3aa: CATSERTGEPDTQYF

d_gene: -
v_gene: TRBV2
CDR3aa: CASSPLAFPTGANVLTF

d_gene: TRBD2
v_gene: TRBV24-1
CDR3aa: CATSVPAGGPDEQFF

d_gene: TRBD1
v_gene: TRBV28
CDR3aa: CASSHRDRKVGEQYF

d_gene: TRBD1
v_gene: TRBV6-2/TRBV6-3
CDR3aa: CASSEGTDHNEQFF

d_gene: TRBD1
v_gene: TRBV7-7
CDR3aa: CASSLVTGEETQYF

d_gene: TRBD1
v_gene: TRBV10-3
CDR3aa: CATRRNEGTGPKAGGYTF

d_gene: TRBD1
v_gene: TRBV4-1
CDR3aa: CASSQDRQGNQPQHF

d_gene: TRBD1
v_gene: TRBV19
CDR3aa: CASRSGTVNSYEQYF